One sample yielded the 5 T cell receptor beta chains listed below, sequenced in a study of OX40 agonist ivuxolimab in advanced cancers. This table comes from immunoSEQ multiplex PCR, and its TCRdb copy is limited to in-frame clones, with some not included. The sample has around 99,000 clones; 90% are singletons. This specimen was CD4+ or CD8+ T cells sorted from blood, taken in a trial of the OX40 agonist ivuxolimab. Source of these receptors: an adult with an advanced solid tumor such as melanoma, head and neck, liver or kidney cancer.

This chain connects TRBV7-9 to TRBJ1-6; a possible D gene is TRBD1 (6 bases). V was clipped by 4 bases and J by 10 bases, with 23 bases between them. CDR1 and CDR2 (germline): SEHNR, FQNEAQ (reference sequence). CDR3 length: 17 amino acids. The CDR3 protein is CASSSLPLDRIGSPLHF. The CDR3 nucleotides are TGTGCCAGCAGCTCACTCCCCTTGGACAGAATAGGGTCACCCCTCCACTTT.

The J gene is TRBJ2-7, the V gene TRBV6-6; tentative D call: TRBD1 (5 bases). Germline V gives CDR1 MNHNY, CDR2 SVGAGI (reference sequence). The V end was cut by 10 bases, the J end by 3 bases, with 19 bases between. This CDR3 comprises 14 residues. Written as DNA, the CDR3 is TGTGCCACCAAACAGGTTGCCCCCAGCTACGAGCAGTACTTC. Encoded protein: CATKQVAPSYEQYF.

The V gene is TRBV6-4, the J gene TRBJ1-5; D is unresolved. With 7 bases removed from V and 4 bases from J, the gap between germline ends came to 11 bases. The germline CDR1 and CDR2 sequences are MRHNA and SNTAGT. The CDR3 extends over 13 amino acids. CDR3 sequence (DNA): TGTGCCAGCATCCAGTCTAAAAATCAGCCCCAGCATTTT. This sequence encodes CASIQSKNQPQHF.

For the CDR3, the DNA is TGCGCCAGCAGCTTGGAAGGGGGCAGAGACACCATATATTTT. Its protein product is CASSLEGGRDTIYF. J is TRBJ1-3 and V is TRBV5-1; 7 nucleotides match TRBD1. Germline V gives CDR1 SGHRS, CDR2 YFSETQ. V dropped 0 bases and J dropped 8; count of bases not matched to a gene: 5. The CDR3 contains 14 residues.

This chain joins TRBV28 and TRBJ1-5, with 7 bases that match TRBD1. V was clipped by 6 bases and J by 7 bases; unmatched bases: 6. Germline-derived CDR1 and CDR2 are MDHEN and SYDVKM. The CDR3 spans 13 residues. The CDR3 protein is CASRQDRAQPQHF. The CDR3 DNA follows: TGTGCCAGCAGACAAGACAGGGCCCAGCCCCAGCATTTT.